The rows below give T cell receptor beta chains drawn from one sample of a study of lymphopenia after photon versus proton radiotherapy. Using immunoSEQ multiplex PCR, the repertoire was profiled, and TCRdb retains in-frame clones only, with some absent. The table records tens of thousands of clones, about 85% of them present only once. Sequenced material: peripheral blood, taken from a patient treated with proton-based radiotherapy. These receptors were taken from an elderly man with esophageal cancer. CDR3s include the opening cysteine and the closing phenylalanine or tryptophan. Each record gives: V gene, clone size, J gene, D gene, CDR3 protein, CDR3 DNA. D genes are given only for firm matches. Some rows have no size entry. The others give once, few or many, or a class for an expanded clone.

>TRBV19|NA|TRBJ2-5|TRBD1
CASSLEGTGGRETQYF
TGTGCCAGTAGTTTAGAAGGGACAGGGGGAAGAGAGACCCAGTACTTC
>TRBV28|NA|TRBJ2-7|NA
CASSTLYEQYF
TGTGCCAGCAGTACCTTGTACGAGCAGTACTTC
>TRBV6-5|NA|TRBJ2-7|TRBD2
CASRIGLAGGYEQYF
TGTGCCAGCAGAATTGGACTAGCGGGAGGCTACGAGCAGTACTTC
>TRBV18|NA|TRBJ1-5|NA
CASSPDLDKSNQPQHF
TGTGCCAGCTCACCCGACTTAGACAAGAGCAATCAGCCCCAGCATTTT
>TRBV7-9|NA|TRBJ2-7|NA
CASSLDLWTAFNPYEQYF
TGTGCCAGCAGCTTAGATTTGTGGACAGCCTTTAACCCCTACGAGCAGTACTTC
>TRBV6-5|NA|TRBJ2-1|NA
CASSPTYNEQFF
TGTGCCAGCAGTCCCACGTACAATGAGCAGTTCTTC
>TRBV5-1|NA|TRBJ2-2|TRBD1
CASSSGQSNTGELFF
TGCGCCAGCAGCTCGGGACAGTCAAACACCGGGGAGCTGTTTTTT
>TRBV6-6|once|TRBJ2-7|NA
CASSSLTEAEQYF
TGTGCCAGCAGTTCCCTTACAGAAGCCGAGCAGTACTTC
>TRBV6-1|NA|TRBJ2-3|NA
CASSETRDTQYF
TGTGCCAGCAGCGAGACTCGGGATACGCAGTATTTT
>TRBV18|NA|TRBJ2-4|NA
CASSPAAGLNIQYF
TGTGCCAGCTCACCAGCGGCGGGGTTGAACATTCAGTACTTC
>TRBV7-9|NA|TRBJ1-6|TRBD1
CASSLSGGYGSPLHF
TGTGCCAGCAGCCTCTCAGGGGGGTATGGTTCACCCCTCCACTTT
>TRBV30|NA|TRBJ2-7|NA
CAWSSRTHRNEQYF
TGTGCCTGGAGTTCCCGGACACATCGAAACGAGCAGTACTTC
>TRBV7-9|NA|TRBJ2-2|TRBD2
CASSHQTSGTPPGELFF
TGTGCCAGCAGCCACCAGACTAGCGGGACCCCCCCCGGGGAGCTGTTTTTT
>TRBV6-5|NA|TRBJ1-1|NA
CASSYSTEGVNTEAFF
TGTGCCAGCAGTTACTCGACGGAGGGGGTGAACACTGAAGCTTTCTTT
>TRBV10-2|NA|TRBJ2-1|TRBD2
CASRPGGAGYEQFF
TGCGCCAGCAGGCCGGGGGGAGCGGGATATGAGCAGTTCTTC
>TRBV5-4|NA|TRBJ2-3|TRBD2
CASSSSGSGTDTQYF
TGTGCCAGCAGCTCTAGCGGGAGCGGGACAGATACGCAGTATTTT
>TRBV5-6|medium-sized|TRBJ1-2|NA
CASSLMRGGYTF
TGTGCCAGCAGCTTGATGCGCGGTGGCTACACCTTC